One sample yielded the 21 T cell receptor beta chains listed below, sequenced in a study of T-cell reconstitution after alpha-beta-depleted transplantation in children. This sample's TCRbeta library carried unique molecular identifier barcodes. TCRdb fed the PCR reads into MiXCR, producing one record per CDR3 protein. The data contain 95,000 to 120,000 distinct CDR3 sequences, approximately 6% of them singletons. The specimen was PBMCs, mostly from graft donor cells, collected 360 days after TCRalphabeta/CD19-depleted stem cell transplant. These TCRs come from a male patient aged 2 to 10 who had a stem cell transplant for acute lymphoblastic leukemia, so the T cells may come from the graft donor.

V and J are TRBV12-1 and TRBJ2-7. TRBV12-1 is a listed pseudogene. The CDR3 loop spans 12 amino acids. Here the CDR3 reads CASSIGLYEQYF. The CDR3 DNA is TGTGCCAGCAGCATCGGGCTCTACGAGCAGTACTTC.

This clonotype was found many times. The chain combines TRBV5-6 with TRBJ1-2, with D hard to call. Germline CDR1 and CDR2: SGHDT and YYEEEE. The CDR3 is 18 residues long. V dropped 1 base and J dropped 4 bases, with 23 bases sitting between them. The CDR3 is CASSLYLGAGKVGYGYTF. In DNA, the CDR3 is TGTGCCAGCAGCTTGTACCTAGGTGCGGGGAAGGTCGGCTATGGCTACACCTTC.

This clonotype was seen repeatedly, ten times or more. CDR3 protein: CASSEFDRSRFNEQFF. The CDR3 DNA sequence: TGTGCCAGCAGTGAGTTCGACAGGTCCCGCTTCAATGAGCAGTTCTTC. The J gene is TRBJ2-1, the V gene TRBV6-1, with D perhaps matching TRBD1 (6 bases). Looked up from germline, CDR1 is MNHNS and CDR2 is SASEGT. The CDR3 has 16 amino acids. Trimming removed 3 bases from V and 6 bases from J, with 18 bases in between.

This clonotype was seen many times. This sequence joins TRBV6-5 and TRBJ2-2; TRBD1 is a possible D gene (6 bases). This CDR3 contains 14 residues. Germline V gene sequence: CDR1 MNHEY, CDR2 SVGAGI. V was shortened by 8 bases and J by 3 bases, with 13 bases between the two germline ends. CDR3 DNA sequence: TGTGCCAGCCTAGGGGCAGGGGACACCGGGGAGCTGTTTTTT. Protein: CASLGAGDTGELFF.

The V call is TRBV7-2, the J call TRBJ2-5, with D unresolved. With 5 bases removed from V and 2 bases from J, the gap between germline ends came to 18 bases. This CDR3 contains 16 residues. Looked up from germline, CDR1 is SGHTA and CDR2 is FQGNSA. CDR3 amino acids: CASSPQIRVLQETQYF. The CDR3, as DNA: TGTGCCAGCAGCCCCCAGATCAGAGTGCTGCAAGAGACCCAGTACTTC.

The CDR3 here is CATSKGGHSTDTQYF. The CDR3 DNA reads as TGTGCCACCTCGAAGGGGGGCCACTCCACAGATACGCAGTATTTT. V is TRBV24-1 and J is TRBJ2-3; D could derive from TRBD1 or TRBD2 (6 bases each). V lost 9 bases, J lost 2 bases, and 17 bases lay in between. Per germline, CDR1 KGHDR and CDR2 SFDVKD. The CDR3 has 15 residues.

The chain recombines TRBV7-3 with TRBJ2-1; D is unclear. The germline CDR1 and CDR2 sequences are SGHTA and FQGTGA. This CDR3 region has 16 residues. With 1 base removed from V and 4 bases from J, the gap between germline ends came to 14 bases. CDR3 loop: CASSLNTATVYNEQFF. In DNA form, the CDR3 reads TGTGCCAGCAGCTTAAATACGGCTACCGTTTACAATGAGCAGTTCTTC.

The CDR3 is CASRIDRGYEQYF. DNA of the CDR3: TGTGCCAGCAGAATTGACAGGGGCTACGAGCAGTACTTC. The chain couples TRBV7-2 to TRBJ2-7; 8 nucleotides line up with TRBD1. The CDR3 is made up of 13 amino acids. V was clipped by 6 bases and J by 3 bases; unmatched bases: 4. The germline CDR1 and CDR2 sequences are SGHTA and FQGNSA.

This clonotype was observed many times. This rearrangement joins TRBV28 to TRBJ2-3; 10 bases are shared with TRBD2. Germline loops: CDR1 MDHEN, CDR2 SYDVKM. The CDR3 extends over 14 amino acids. V lost 3 bases and J lost 6; bases outside the gene matches: 3. CDR3 bases: TGTGCCAGCAGTTTCCTTAGCGGGAGGGATACGCAGTATTTT. Translated: CASSFLSGRDTQYF.

This chain joins TRBV25-1 and TRBJ2-7, with 7 bases matching TRBD2. V dropped 7 bases and J dropped 2; count of bases not matched to a gene: 8. CDR3 length: 14 residues. Germline loops: CDR1 MGHDK, CDR2 SYGVNS. CDR3 coding DNA: TGTGCCAGCACTCCGGGGGAGGGGCCCTACGAGCAGTACTTC. It is translated as CASTPGEGPYEQYF.

This clonotype was counted at least ten times. This chain joins TRBV24-1 and TRBJ2-2; D is unclear. The CDR3 has 16 amino acids. CDR1 and CDR2 from the germline V gene are KGHDR and SFDVKD. Between the trimmed V and J ends, which lost 1 base and 0 bases, there was a span of 8 bases. The CDR3 DNA is TGTGCCACCAGTGATTTTCCCAGCGCGAACACCGGGGAGCTGTTTTTT. Its translation: CATSDFPSANTGELFF.

This clonotype showed up many times. The V call is TRBV29-1, the J call TRBJ2-3; D could derive from TRBD1 or TRBD2 (6 bases each). The CDR3 is made up of 14 amino acids. Germline CDR1 reads SQVTM; CDR2 reads ANQGSEA. Trimming shortened V by 7 bases and J by 5 bases, and 19 bases separated the two germline ends. In DNA, the CDR3 is TGCAGCGCCAATCTTGGGGGGCGCGAAGATACGCAGTATTTT. It encodes CSANLGGREDTQYF.

This clonotype was found many times. The chain recombines TRBV9 with TRBJ1-5, with 9 bases lining up with TRBD1. There are 14 residues in the CDR3. V was pared by 4 bases and J by 8 bases, with 7 bases of the junction left unmatched. In germline, CDR1 is SGDLS, CDR2 YYNGEE. CDR3 in amino acids: CASSIGTGKEPQHF. The CDR3 DNA is TGTGCCAGCAGCATCGGGACAGGGAAAGAGCCCCAGCATTTT.

V usage is TRBV7-9 and J usage is TRBJ2-1; D call uncertain. The V gene's germline CDR1 is SEHNR and CDR2 FQNEAQ (reference sequence). CDR3 length equals 15 residues. V shed 7 bases and J shed 5 bases, with 18 bases lying between them. CDR3 coding DNA: TGTGCCAGCATCACGTTTAGTCTAAAAAACAATGAGCAGTTCTTC. This sequence encodes CASITFSLKNNEQFF.

The chain is built from TRBV5-1 and TRBJ2-2, with TRBD2 as a possible D gene (6 bases). Trimming pared 4 bases from V and 4 bases from J, leaving 17 bases between. Germline lookup yields CDR1 SGHRS and CDR2 YFSETQ. This CDR3 region has 16 residues. CDR3 loop: CASSPRGLDITGELFF. The CDR3 nucleotides are TGCGCCAGCAGCCCCCGGGGACTGGACATCACCGGGGAGCTGTTTTTT. Combining the CDR3 with reference TRBV5-1 and TRBJ2-2 gives the whole variable domain KAGVTQTPRYLIKTRGQQVTLSCSPISGHRSVSWYQQTPGQGLQFLFEYFSETQRNKGNFPGRFSGRQFSNSRSEMNVSTLELGDSALYLCASSPRGLDITGELFFGEGSRLTVL.

With respect to this clonotype: No conserved phenylalanine or tryptophan ends this CDR3, so it is likely a read error. This chain links TRBV25-1 with TRBJ2-3, with D possibly TRBD2 on 6 matching bases. CDR1 is MGHDK and CDR2 is SYGVNS in the germline V gene. The germline V and J ends were trimmed by 10 bases and 2 bases, with 13 bases remaining between them. The CDR3 runs 13 residues. The CDR3 bases are TGTGCCACCTCGGGGGAGAACACAGATACGCAGTATGTT. Translated, it gives CATSGENTDTQYV.

The sample holds many counts of this clonotype. The genes are TRBV12-3 or TRBV12-4 and TRBJ2-7; a weak D match, TRBD2 (5 bases). The CDR3 is 13 residues long. Trimming stripped 11 bases from V and 6 bases from J, with 20 bases between. The CDR3 nucleotides are TGTGCCTCGGAGGATCCTAACTTGCGCGAGCAGTACTTC. Translated, it gives CASEDPNLREQYF.

The table lists this clonotype with many counts. The chain combines TRBV5-1 with TRBJ2-2; TRBD2 matches 7 bases. Germline-derived CDR1 and CDR2 are SGHRS and YFSETQ. The V gene end was trimmed by 4 bases and the J gene end by 0 bases; junction bases not matched to a gene: 6. CDR3 length equals 16 residues. CDR3 loop: CASSPRGLTNTGELFF. In DNA form, the CDR3 reads TGCGCCAGCAGCCCCCGGGGACTAACGAACACCGGGGAGCTGTTTTTT.

The gene calls are TRBV9 and TRBJ2-6; D remains unclear. The CDR3 is 15 residues long. Trimming removed 3 bases from V and 1 base from J, with 8 bases in between. Germline-derived CDR1 and CDR2 are SGDLS and YYNGEE. The CDR3 nucleotides read TGTGCCAGCAGCGCTGGGGATTCTGGGGCCAACGTCCTGACTTTC. Residues: CASSAGDSGANVLTF.

This clonotype was picked up many times. The chain links TRBV9 to TRBJ2-3; 14 positions agree with TRBD2. V trimming: 2 bases; J trimming: 7 bases; junction bases outside the gene matches: 15. The CDR3 extends over 19 amino acids. Germline V lookup: CDR1 SGDLS, CDR2 YYNGEE. The CDR3: CASSVAGQGLAGGGYTQYF. CDR3 nucleotide sequence: TGTGCCAGCAGCGTGGCGGGTCAAGGACTAGCGGGAGGAGGTTATACGCAGTATTTT. The variable domain in full, with the rest retrieved from reference TRBV9 and TRBJ2-3, is DSGVTQTPKHLITATGQRVTLRCSPRSGDLSVYWYQQSLDQGLQFLIQYYNGEERAKGNILERFSAQQFPDLHSELNLSSLELGDSALYFCASSVAGQGLAGGGYTQYFGPGTRLTVL.

This clonotype was counted at least ten times. The chain employs TRBV5-5 and TRBJ2-7; TRBD1 matches 9 bases. The CDR3 spans 15 residues. Germline CDR1 is SGHKS and CDR2 is YYEKEE (reference sequence). The junction had 9 bases not matched to a gene; V was cut back by 5 bases and J by 3 bases. This CDR3 reads CASSPGQGGRYEQYF. CDR3 nucleotides: TGTGCCAGCAGTCCGGGACAGGGAGGGCGCTACGAGCAGTACTTC.